The clone carrying this T cell receptor beta chain was seen only a few times. What it recognizes is unknown. The source of the sample is a study of T cells after yellow fever vaccination. Study results and caveats: FACS-sorted repertoires might harbor abundant contaminating clonotypes from the bulk population.

Germline V gene lookup returns CDR1 SGHRS and CDR2 YFSETQ. This CDR3 region has 16 residues. J gave up 2 bases and V 4 bases, and 5 bases lay outside the gene matches. TCRdb used MiXCR to reprocess the 5' RACE reads, holding one entry per CDR3 protein. The sample includes about 260,000 distinct CDR3 sequences, 13% of them seen just once. Sequenced here: CD4+ T cells sorted from PBMCs, sampled 45 days after the yellow fever booster vaccination. This sequence was found in a man aged 25-45 years who received the YFV17D yellow fever vaccine. The rearrangement uses TRBV5-1 and TRBJ2-1; 11 nucleotides line up with TRBD2. The CDR3 coding sequence is TGCGCCAGCAGCCCGGGACTAGCGGAAACCTACAATGAGCAGTTCTTC. It is translated as CASSPGLAETYNEQFF.